Shown below are 28 T cell receptor beta chains from a single sample sequenced in a study of T cell repertoires in cytomegalovirus infection. Their target antigens are unknown. TCRdb analysed the reads with MiXCR anew, one entry per CDR3 protein. Seen here are about 830,000 distinct CDR3 sequences, around a third observed once, and the top ten hold roughly an eighth. This material consisted of cultured CD8+ T cells from PBMCs, taken from culture after CMV antigen stimulation. The receptors stem from a human donor in good health (CMV status not recorded). Some clones in this sample may be carry-over from other donors' samples.

The rearrangement joins TRBV4-1 to TRBJ2-3; D is undetermined. CDR1 and CDR2 from the germline V gene are MGHRA and YSYEKL. Trimming removed 4 bases at V and 0 bases at J, with 8 bases between. The CDR3 has 14 residues. The CDR3 coding sequence is TGCGCCAGCAGCCGCTGGGCGAGCACAGATACGCAGTATTTT. This codes for CASSRWASTDTQYF.

At least ten counts were recorded for this clonotype. The V call is TRBV7-6, the J call TRBJ1-5; 7 bases line up with TRBD1. Trimming removed 5 bases from V and 4 bases from J; junction bases left unmatched: 8. This CDR3 comprises 15 residues. Germline CDR1 reads SGHVS; CDR2 reads FNYEAQ. The chain's CDR3 is CASSPNAGGNQPQHF. The DNA for the CDR3 is TGTGCCAGCAGCCCGAACGCAGGGGGTAATCAGCCCCAGCATTTT.

This clonotype showed up many times. The rearrangement uses TRBV15 and TRBJ1-6, with 8 nucleotides matching TRBD1. The CDR3 spans 14 residues. Losses at the gene ends were 5 bases for V and 9 bases for J; bases not matched to a gene: 6. Germline V gives CDR1 LNHNV, CDR2 YYDKDF (reference sequence). CDR3 protein: CATSGRTGLSPLHF. The CDR3 DNA reads TGTGCCACCAGCGGAAGGACAGGGCTTTCACCCCTCCACTTT.

About this clonotype: A junction end diverges from the germline sequence, so it may reflect a read error. This sequence joins TRBV7-9 and TRBJ2-7; 10 nucleotides align to TRBD1. The CDR3 has 14 residues. Germline V lookup: CDR1 SEHNR, CDR2 FQNEAQ (reference sequence). DNA of the CDR3: TGCACGACCGACGAGACAGGGGGCTTCTACGAGCAGTACTTC. Translation gives CTTDETGGFYEQYF.

The V and J genes are TRBV12-3 or TRBV12-4 and TRBJ2-2; D unclear. The V end lost 3 bases, the J end lost 8 bases, and 7 bases lay between the germline ends. This CDR3 has 12 amino acids. In nucleotides, the CDR3 is TGTGCCAGCAGTTTCTGGAAGGGGGAGCTGTTTTTT. Translated, it gives CASSFWKGELFF.

This clonotype has only one observation. This rearrangement joins TRBV15 to TRBJ2-7; the D is unclear. V lost 5 bases, J lost 3 bases, and 17 bases lay in between. This CDR3 spans 15 amino acids. In germline, CDR1 is LNHNV, CDR2 YYDKDF (reference sequence). The CDR3 loop reads CATSPKANGFYEQYV. The DNA of the CDR3 is TGTGCCACCAGCCCGAAAGCGAATGGTTTCTACGAGCAGTACGTC.

This clonotype has just a few counts. V gene TRBV12-3 or TRBV12-4 combines with J gene TRBJ2-1; D perhaps matches TRBD1 (5 bases). With 10 bases removed from V and 9 bases from J, the gap between germline ends came to 13 bases. The CDR3 covers 11 residues. The CDR3, as DNA: TGTGCCACTTCTTGGGGCGGTGAGCAGTTCTTC. Its protein product is CATSWGGEQFF.

This clonotype was found a few times. The DNA of the CDR3 is TGTGCCAGCAGTATCGTAGCGGGGGTTGACAATGAGCAGTTCTTC. It codes for CASSIVAGVDNEQFF. The chain links TRBV28 to TRBJ2-1; 9 nucleotides agree with TRBD2. The germline CDR1 and CDR2 sequences are MDHEN and SYDVKM. The CDR3 is made up of 15 amino acids. Trimming cost V 5 bases and J 5 bases; bases outside gene matches: 7.

This clonotype was found a few times. V usage is TRBV12-5 and J usage is TRBJ2-1; 11 bases map to TRBD1. The V and J ends lost 7 bases and 4 bases, in that order; junction bases with no gene match: 6. The CDR3 contains 15 residues. In germline, CDR1 is LGHNT, CDR2 FRNRAP. CDR3 residues: CASALGTGGYNEQFF. Written as DNA, the CDR3 is TGTGCTAGTGCTCTCGGGACAGGGGGGTACAATGAGCAGTTCTTC.

Only a few counts were recorded for this clonotype. The V gene is TRBV12-3 or TRBV12-4, the J gene TRBJ1-1; D uncertain. The ends were cut back, 5 bases at V and 4 bases at J, with 11 bases in the middle. The CDR3 runs to 13 residues. CDR3 DNA: TGTGCCAGCAGTCCCGACCATGGCACTGAAGCTTTCTTT. Translating it yields CASSPDHGTEAFF.

This clonotype was observed once. This chain uses TRBV13 with TRBJ1-3; perhaps TRBD1 as D (6 bases). This CDR3 has 14 residues. Germline-derived CDR1 and CDR2 are PRHDT and FYEKMQ (reference sequence). The V end lost 5 bases, the J end lost 8 bases, and 16 bases lay between the germline ends. The CDR3 loop is CASSAGGGRDTIYF. DNA of the CDR3: TGTGCCAGCAGCGCGGGAGGGGGGAGAGACACCATATATTTT.

The V gene is TRBV10-3, the J gene TRBJ2-2, with D unclear. This CDR3 is 12 amino acids long. Trimming cost V 3 bases and J 5 bases, with 4 bases left between them. CDR1 is ENHRY and CDR2 is SYGVKD in the germline V gene. CDR3 in DNA: TGTGCCATCAGTGACAGTACCGGGGAGCTGTTTTTT. Its protein is CAISDSTGELFF.

The gene calls are TRBV9 and TRBJ2-1, with 12 bases lining up with TRBD2. Germline V gives CDR1 SGDLS, CDR2 YYNGEE. V trimming: 2 bases; J trimming: 6 bases; junction bases outside the gene matches: 6. This CDR3 is 16 amino acids long. In DNA form, the CDR3 reads TGTGCCAGCAGCGTCGGCACTAGCGGGGGGATCAATGAGCAGTTCTTC. Translating gives CASSVGTSGGINEQFF.

In this sample, this clonotype turned up a few times. The V and J genes are TRBV27 and TRBJ2-7, with a weak D call TRBD2 (6 bases). Germline V lookup: CDR1 MNHEY, CDR2 SMNVEV (reference sequence). This CDR3 has 13 residues. V was shortened by 9 bases and J by 1 base, with 13 bases between the two germline ends. The CDR3, as DNA: TGTGCCAGTACCGCGGGGTGGTCCTACGAGCAGTACTTC. Encoded protein: CASTAGWSYEQYF.

In this sample, this clonotype turned up many times. Germline and junction disagree at one end, which may indicate a read error. The chain uses TRBV6-1 and TRBJ2-7, with TRBD1 matching over 12 bases. This CDR3 spans 19 amino acids. CDR1 is MNHNS and CDR2 is SASEGT in the germline V gene. CDR3 residues: CASREEGTGGSLPLYEQYF. CDR3 in DNA: TGTGCCAGCAGAGAAGAAGGGACAGGGGGCTCGTTACCCCTCTACGAGCAGTACTTC.

This clonotype was picked up a small number of times. The rearrangement uses TRBV27 and TRBJ1-2, with D possibly TRBD1 on 6 matching bases. The V gene lost 6 bases and the J gene lost 2 bases, with 16 bases spanning the gap. This CDR3 comprises 15 residues. The V gene's germline CDR1 is MNHEY and CDR2 SMNVEV (reference sequence). DNA of the CDR3: TGTGCCAGCAGGCCGCTCCGGGGGGGCAACTATGGCTACACCTTC. Residues: CASRPLRGGNYGYTF.

The rearrangement links TRBV7-9 to TRBJ1-2; 7 positions agree with TRBD1. Germline V gene lookup returns CDR1 SEHNR and CDR2 FQNEAQ (reference sequence). Trimming cost V 5 bases and J 6 bases; bases outside gene matches: 6. The CDR3 runs to 13 residues. CDR3 amino acids: CASSGTVSNGYTF. The CDR3 DNA is TGTGCCAGCAGCGGGACAGTCTCTAATGGCTACACCTTC.

V and J are TRBV5-1 and TRBJ1-2; the D is unclear. V lost 2 bases and J lost 0, with 14 bases in between. The CDR3 totals 16 residues. Germline V gene data show CDR1 as SGHRS and CDR2 as YFSETQ. The CDR3, as DNA: TGCGCCAGCAGCTTTAAACGGCAGCTAGCTAACTATGGCTACACCTTC. It is translated as CASSFKRQLANYGYTF. The variable domain in full, with the rest retrieved from reference TRBV5-1 and TRBJ1-2, is KAGVTQTPRYLIKTRGQQVTLSCSPISGHRSVSWYQQTPGQGLQFLFEYFSETQRNKGNFPGRFSGRQFSNSRSEMNVSTLELGDSALYLCASSFKRQLANYGYTFGSGTRLTVV.

The gene calls are TRBV19 and TRBJ1-1, with D unclear. Germline CDR1 LNHDA, CDR2 SQIVND (reference sequence). Between the trimmed V and J ends, which lost 6 bases and 0 bases, there was a span of 5 bases. The CDR3 runs 12 residues. The CDR3 loop reads CASRGLNTEAFF. The DNA for the CDR3 is TGTGCCAGTAGAGGGTTGAACACTGAAGCTTTCTTT.

Concerning this clonotype: At one of its ends the junction is not consistent with the germline gene, which may arise from a read error. V usage is TRBV18 and J usage is TRBJ1-2; 9 bases are shared with TRBD1. This CDR3 is 15 amino acids long. Per germline, CDR1 KGHSH and CDR2 LQKENI. CDR3 amino acids: CANSPWTGDNYGYTF. The CDR3 bases are TGTGCCAACTCACCGTGGACAGGGGACAACTATGGCTACACCTTC.

The gene calls are TRBV7-9 and TRBJ2-1, with D possibly TRBD1 on 6 matching bases. The ends were cut back, 5 bases at V and 3 bases at J, with 14 bases in the middle. The germline V gene encodes CDR1 SEHNR and CDR2 FQNEAQ (reference sequence). CDR3 length: 15 amino acids. CDR3 sequence (DNA): TGTGCCAGCAGCCATGGACAGAGCTACTACAATGAGCAGTTCTTC. This codes for CASSHGQSYYNEQFF.

The V and J genes are TRBV6-8 and TRBJ2-7; no clear D. Germline CDR1 MNHGY, CDR2 SAAAGT. The CDR3 covers 15 residues. V shed 5 bases and J shed 5 bases, with 19 bases lying between them. The CDR3 here is CASSRLSPQVNEQYF. The CDR3 DNA reads as TGTGCCAGCAGTCGTCTAAGTCCCCAGGTTAACGAGCAGTACTTC.

In this sample, this clonotype turned up a few times. The V gene is TRBV4-1, the J gene TRBJ1-2; 7 bases align to TRBD1. The CDR3 is 15 amino acids. In germline, CDR1 is MGHRA, CDR2 YSYEKL. V was pared by 2 bases and J by 6 bases, with 9 bases of the junction left unmatched. CDR3 DNA sequence: TGCGCCAGCAGCCAAATAACGGGCCAGGGGGATGGCTACACCTTC. Encoded protein: CASSQITGQGDGYTF.

Only a few counts were recorded for this clonotype. This chain's CDR3 is CASSSDTGIPINTEAFF. CDR3 nucleotide sequence: TGTGCCAGCAGCTCAGACACGGGAATTCCAATTAACACTGAAGCTTTCTTT. The V and J genes are TRBV7-9 and TRBJ1-1; D not resolved. The CDR3 is 17 amino acids. CDR1 is SEHNR and CDR2 is FQNEAQ in the germline V gene (reference sequence). V gave up 4 bases and J gave up 2 bases, with 20 bases separating them.

This clonotype has a handful of counts. The V gene is TRBV7-9, the J gene TRBJ2-3; D gene ambiguous. V lost 5 bases and J lost 3, with 18 bases in between. Germline loops: CDR1 SEHNR, CDR2 FQNEAQ (reference sequence). This CDR3 has 16 residues. This CDR3 reads CASSLSARVPTDTQYF. For the CDR3, the DNA is TGTGCCAGCAGCCTAAGTGCAAGGGTTCCGACAGATACGCAGTATTTT.

This chain joins TRBV19 and TRBJ1-1; D ambiguous. Germline V gene sequence: CDR1 LNHDA, CDR2 SQIVND (reference sequence). V lost 2 bases to trimming and J lost 5 bases, with 9 bases between them. This CDR3 contains 13 residues. Written as DNA, the CDR3 is TGTGCCAGTAGTATAACGACCGGGACTGAAGCTTTCTTT. As protein: CASSITTGTEAFF.

This clonotype was counted ten times or more. The chain is built from TRBV12-3 or TRBV12-4 and TRBJ2-7; TRBD1 matches 7 bases. J gave up 3 bases and V 6 bases, and 11 bases lay outside the gene matches. This CDR3 contains 15 residues. The CDR3 here is CASSVGRGGHYEQYV. The CDR3 DNA reads as TGTGCCAGCAGCGTGGGAAGAGGGGGCCACTACGAGCAGTACGTC.

V usage is TRBV6-6 and J usage is TRBJ2-2; 11 bases map to TRBD1. The V gene end was trimmed by 4 bases and the J gene end by 3 bases; junction bases not matched to a gene: 1. Germline CDR1 reads MNHNY; CDR2 reads SVGAGI (reference sequence). This CDR3 is 15 amino acids long. The CDR3 coding sequence is TGTGCCAGCAGTTGGGACAGGGGGTACACCGGGGAGCTGTTTTTT. This translates into CASSWDRGYTGELFF.